This T cell receptor (beta chain) emerged from a study of CD8+CD57+ T cells in acquired aplastic anemia. About the research overall: Sorted CD4+ and CD8+ cells gave a mean 3.2 ug DNA, range about 0.19 to 27.4 ug. Findings and caveats of the study: There were 25 to 35 CD8+ CDR3 sequences that occurred in both patients and controls. No significant difference in CD8+ Simpson's diversity was found between patients and controls.

Patients picked for sequencing had shown CD8+CD57+ cell expansion detected by flow cytometry. Every patient had severe acquired aplastic anemia. This clonotype was recorded at least ten times. Its antigen is not known. Investigators profiled TCR beta VDJ and CDR3 from genomic DNA template. A single record per CDR3 protein comes from TCRdb applying MiXCR to the reads. This table has about 180,000 distinct CDR3 sequences, approximately 48% appearing once. The V gene's germline CDR1 is SNHLY and CDR2 FYNNEI. V was shortened by 6 bases and J by 1 base, with 18 bases between the two germline ends. The CDR3 has 16 residues.

The TCR sequence derives from a human donor with aplastic anemia. The chain links TRBV2 to TRBJ1-2, with D possibly TRBD1 on 6 matching bases. Source material: sorted CD4+, CD8+, or CD8+CD57+ T cells (not recorded which) from PBMCs. The DNA for the CDR3 is TGTGCCAGCAGAAAGACAGGAAGAGACGTTAACTATGGCTACACCTTC. It yields the protein CASRKTGRDVNYGYTF.